The 3 T cell receptor beta chains in this list originate from one sample, sequenced in a study of beta chain features in type 1 diabetes. The entirety of the isolated RNA underwent reverse transcription, so expressed TCRB transcripts were sequenced. The table came from immunoSEQ multiplex PCR; TCRdb's copy has only in-frame clones and leaves some out. The sample shows 150,000 to 170,000 clones, around 8.5% of them seen only once. The specimen was central memory CD4+ T cells from blood. The receptors shown here come from a man between 18 and 29 years old in good health.

Worth noting for this clone: The germline gene is not matched at one end of the junction; a read error may be the cause. The rearrangement uses TRBV29-1 and TRBJ1-2, with D maybe TRBD1 (6 bases). From germline, CDR1 is SQVTM and CDR2 ANQGSEA. The CDR3 has 13 residues. The CDR3, as DNA: TGCACCGTTGACGGGGCAGGGGCTGAAGGCTACACCTTC. This translates into CTVDGAGAEGYTF.

The genes are TRBV7-8 and TRBJ1-1; D is undetermined. Deletions cut 2 bases from V and 3 bases from J, with 22 bases between. From germline, CDR1 is SGHVS and CDR2 FQNEAQ. The CDR3 sequence is 18 residues long. In DNA, the CDR3 is TGTGCCAGCAGCTTAACTCCCCGCAGTATGACAAGTGACACTGAAGCTTTCTTT. Encoded protein: CASSLTPRSMTSDTEAFF.

As regards this clone: One junction end disagrees with the germline gene, perhaps due to a read error. The gene calls are TRBV7-7 and TRBJ2-5; a possible D gene is TRBD1 (5 bases). From germline, CDR1 is SSHAT and CDR2 FNYEAQ (reference sequence). CDR3 length: 15 residues. The CDR3 spells CASSLGIREEETQYF. For the CDR3, the DNA is TGTGCTAGCAGCTTAGGGATCAGGGAAGAAGAGACCCAGTACTTC.